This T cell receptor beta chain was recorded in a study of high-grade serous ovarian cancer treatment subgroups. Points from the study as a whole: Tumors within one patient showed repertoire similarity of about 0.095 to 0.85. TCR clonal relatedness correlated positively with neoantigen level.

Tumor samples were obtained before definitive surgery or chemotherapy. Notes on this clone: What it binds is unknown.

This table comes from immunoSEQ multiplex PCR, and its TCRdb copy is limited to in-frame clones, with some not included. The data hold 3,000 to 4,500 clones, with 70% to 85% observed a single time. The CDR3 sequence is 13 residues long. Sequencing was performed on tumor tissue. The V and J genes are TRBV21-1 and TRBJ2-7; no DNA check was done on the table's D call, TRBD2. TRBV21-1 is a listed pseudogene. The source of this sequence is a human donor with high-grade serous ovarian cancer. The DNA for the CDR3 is TGTGCCAGCAGGAATTGGGACTACGACGAGCAGTACTTC. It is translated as CASRNWDYDEQYF.